This T cell receptor (beta chain) originates from a study of cytomegalovirus exposure and HLA in healthy donors. This clone turned up a few times. This sample also contains other DNA sequences that code for the same CDR3. This CDR3 has 14 amino acids. Trimming cost V 5 bases and J 0 bases, with 10 bases left between them. CDR1 and CDR2 from the germline V gene are SGHTA and FQGTGA. The PCR made use of 60 Vbeta and 13 Jbeta primers. Method: immunoSEQ multiplex PCR; TCRdb's copy keeps in-frame clones and lacks some. The sample holds fewer than 300,000 clones, roughly 89% seen once. The TCR was taken from a man aged 35-49 years in good health and CMV-seropositive. The rearrangement uses TRBV7-3 and TRBJ1-2; possibly TRBD1 for D (5 bases). Sequencing used PBMCs. CDR3 loop: CASSPTGSNYGYTF. The CDR3 DNA sequence: TGTGCCAGCAGCCCAACAGGCTCTAACTATGGCTACACCTTC.